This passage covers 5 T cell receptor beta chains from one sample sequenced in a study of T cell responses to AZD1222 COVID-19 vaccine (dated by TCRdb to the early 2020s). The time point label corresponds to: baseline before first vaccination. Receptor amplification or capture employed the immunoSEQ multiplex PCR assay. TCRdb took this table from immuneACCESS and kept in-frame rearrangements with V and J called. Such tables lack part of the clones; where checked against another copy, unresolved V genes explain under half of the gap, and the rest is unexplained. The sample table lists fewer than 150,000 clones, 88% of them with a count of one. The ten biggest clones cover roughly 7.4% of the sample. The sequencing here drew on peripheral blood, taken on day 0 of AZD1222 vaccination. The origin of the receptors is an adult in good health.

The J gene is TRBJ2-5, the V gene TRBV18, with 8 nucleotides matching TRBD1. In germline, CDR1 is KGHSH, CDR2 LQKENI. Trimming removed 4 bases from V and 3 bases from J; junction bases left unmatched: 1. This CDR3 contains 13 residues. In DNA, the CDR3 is TGTGCCAGCTCACGGGGACAGGAAGAGACCCAGTACTTC. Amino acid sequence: CASSRGQEETQYF.

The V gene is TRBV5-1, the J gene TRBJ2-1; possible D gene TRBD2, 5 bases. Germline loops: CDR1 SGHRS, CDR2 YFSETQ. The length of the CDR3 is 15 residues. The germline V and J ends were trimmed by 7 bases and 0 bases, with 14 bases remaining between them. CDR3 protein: CASGLDLSSYNEQFF. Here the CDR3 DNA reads TGCGCCAGCGGTTTGGACTTGAGCTCCTACAATGAGCAGTTCTTC.

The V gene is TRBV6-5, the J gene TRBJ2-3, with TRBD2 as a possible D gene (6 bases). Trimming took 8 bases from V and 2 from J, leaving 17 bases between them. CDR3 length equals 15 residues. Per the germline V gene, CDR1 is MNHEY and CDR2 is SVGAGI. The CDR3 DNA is TGTGCCAGCCGAGCTAGCGCGGTCAACACAGATACGCAGTATTTT. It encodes CASRASAVNTDTQYF.

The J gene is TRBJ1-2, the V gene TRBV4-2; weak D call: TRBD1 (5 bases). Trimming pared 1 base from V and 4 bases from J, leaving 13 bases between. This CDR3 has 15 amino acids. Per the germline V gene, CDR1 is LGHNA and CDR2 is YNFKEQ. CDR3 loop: CASSQGSQGSYGYTF. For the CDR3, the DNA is TGTGCCAGCAGCCAAGGATCCCAGGGTTCCTATGGCTACACCTTC.

CDR3 protein: CASRVGGQPQHF. The CDR3 coding sequence is TGCGCCAGCAGGGTAGGCGGCCAGCCCCAGCATTTT. The J gene is TRBJ1-5, the V gene TRBV23-1; D not certain. TRBV23-1 is an ORF, and what it does is uncertain. V lost 6 bases and J 7 bases, leaving 10 bases between the germline ends. This CDR3 is 12 amino acids long.